This TCR beta chain was obtained from a study of blood T cell repertoires in COVID-19. Study-wide context: Samples taken during acute and convalescent COVID-19 were collected in the United States, Italy and Spain.

This clone was detected a few times. The CDR3 loop spans 14 amino acids. V was pared by 0 bases and J by 8 bases, with 10 bases between. Looked up from germline, CDR1 is PRHDT and CDR2 is FYEKMQ (reference sequence). The assay was immunoSEQ multiplex PCR, and TCRdb's table has in-frame clones only and misses some. The sample carries 45,000 to 60,000 clones, about 90% recorded once. The clonotype comes from a man between 65 and 85 years old with active COVID-19. Source material: peripheral blood. V is TRBV13 and J is TRBJ2-2, with D unclear. For the CDR3, the DNA is TGTGCCAGCAGCTTAGGACTCCGTAGTGGGGAGCTGTTTTTT. It translates to CASSLGLRSGELFF.